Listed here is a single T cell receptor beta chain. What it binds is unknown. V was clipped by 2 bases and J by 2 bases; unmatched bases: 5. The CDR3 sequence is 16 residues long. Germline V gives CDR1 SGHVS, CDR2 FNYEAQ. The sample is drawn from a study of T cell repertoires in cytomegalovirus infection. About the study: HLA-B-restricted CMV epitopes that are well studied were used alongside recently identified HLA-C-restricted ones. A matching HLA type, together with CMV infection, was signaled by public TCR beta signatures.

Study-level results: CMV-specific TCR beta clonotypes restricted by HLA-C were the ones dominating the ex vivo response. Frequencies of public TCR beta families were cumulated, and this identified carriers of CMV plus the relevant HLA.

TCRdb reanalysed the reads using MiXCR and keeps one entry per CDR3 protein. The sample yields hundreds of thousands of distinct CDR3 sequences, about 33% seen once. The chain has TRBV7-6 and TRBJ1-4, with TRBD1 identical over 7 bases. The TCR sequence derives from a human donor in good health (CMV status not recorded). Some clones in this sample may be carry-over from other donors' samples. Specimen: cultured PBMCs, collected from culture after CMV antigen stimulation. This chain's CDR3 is CASSLIPTGTNEKLFF. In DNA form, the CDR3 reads TGTGCCAGCAGCTTAATACCGACAGGGACTAATGAAAAACTGTTTTTT.